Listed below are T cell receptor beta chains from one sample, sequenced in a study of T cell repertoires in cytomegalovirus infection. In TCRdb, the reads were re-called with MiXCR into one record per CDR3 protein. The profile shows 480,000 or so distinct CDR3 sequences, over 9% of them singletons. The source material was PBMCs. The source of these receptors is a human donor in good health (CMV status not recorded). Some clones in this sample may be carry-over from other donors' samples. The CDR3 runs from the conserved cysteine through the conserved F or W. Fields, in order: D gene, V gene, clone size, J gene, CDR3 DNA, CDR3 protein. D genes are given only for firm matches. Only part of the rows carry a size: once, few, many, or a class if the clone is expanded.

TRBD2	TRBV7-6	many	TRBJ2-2	TGTGCCAGCAGCCCCTACGGAGACACTAGCGGGAGAGGTGGCGGGGAGCTGTTTTTT	CASSPYGDTSGRGGGELFF
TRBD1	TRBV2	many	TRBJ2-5	TGTGCCAGCAGTGAAGGACAGGGGACCCAAGAGACCCAGTACTTC	CASSEGQGTQETQYF
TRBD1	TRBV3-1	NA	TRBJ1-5	TGTGCCAGCAGCTCCGGGACAGCGAACAATCAGCCCCAGCATTTT	CASSSGTANNQPQHF
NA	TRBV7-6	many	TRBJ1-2	TGTGCCAGCAGCTTGAACCACGCGGAGTTTGGTGGCTACACCTTC	CASSLNHAEFGGYTF
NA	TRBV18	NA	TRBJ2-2	TGTGCCAGCTCACTCTCGATCGGGGGGAACACCGGGGAGCTGTTTTTT	CASSLSIGGNTGELFF
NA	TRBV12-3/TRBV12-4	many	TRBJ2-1	TGTGCCAGCAGTCTGTTGCGGCAGCAGTTCTTC	CASSLLRQQFF
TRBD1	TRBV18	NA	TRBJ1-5	TGTGCCAGCTCATCACAGGGGACGAGCAATCAGCCCCAGCATTTT	CASSSQGTSNQPQHF
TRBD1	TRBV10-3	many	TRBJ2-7	TGTGCCATCAGAGTACCGGGACAGCACTACGAGCAGTACTTC	CAIRVPGQHYEQYF
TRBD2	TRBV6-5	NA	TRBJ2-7	TGTGCCTGCAGAGCGGGAGAGATTTACGAGCAGTACTTC	CACRAGEIYEQYF
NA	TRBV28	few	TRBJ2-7	TGTGCCAGCAGGGGGAGTTTTCGGTTTTACGAGCAGTACTTC	CASRGSFRFYEQYF
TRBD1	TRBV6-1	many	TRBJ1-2	TGTGCCAGCAGTTCCCAGGGGGACTATGGCTACACCTTC	CASSSQGDYGYTF
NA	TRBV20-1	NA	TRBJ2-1	TGCAGTGCTACCAGCCGCGGAGTCGCGAATGAGCAGTTCTTC	CSATSRGVANEQFF
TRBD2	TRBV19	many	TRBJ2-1	TGTGCCAGTAGTATCCCGGGACTAGCCCCTTACAATGAGCAGTTCTTC	CASSIPGLAPYNEQFF
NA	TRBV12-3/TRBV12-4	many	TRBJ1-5	TGTGCCAGCAGTTTTGCGGGGGCGAATCAGCCCCAGCATTTT	CASSFAGANQPQHF
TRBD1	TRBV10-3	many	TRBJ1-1	TGTGCCATCAGTGAGACCGGGACAGGGGGCACTGAAGCTTTCTTT	CAISETGTGGTEAFF
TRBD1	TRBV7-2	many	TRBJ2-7	TGTGCCAGCAGCGCGGGGACAGGGAATTACGGCGAGCAGTACTTC	CASSAGTGNYGEQYF
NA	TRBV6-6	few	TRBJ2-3	TGTGCCAGCAGTTACTCGGGGGCTAGAGTAGATACGCAGTATTTT	CASSYSGARVDTQYF
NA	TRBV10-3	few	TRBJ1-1	TGTGCCACCCTAGGGGCCGAAGCTTTCTTT	CATLGAEAFF
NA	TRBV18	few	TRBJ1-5	TGTGCCAGCTCACCCCAGGGACATCAGCCCCAGCATTTT	CASSPQGHQPQHF
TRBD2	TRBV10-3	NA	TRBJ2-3	TGTGCCATCAGTGAGGGTGCGGGAGGTAGGACAGATACGCAGTATTTT	CAISEGAGGRTDTQYF
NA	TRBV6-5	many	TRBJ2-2	TGTGCCAGCAGTTACCCGGACGGAGCCGGCACCTTTTCCGGGGAGCTGTTTTTT	CASSYPDGAGTFSGELFF
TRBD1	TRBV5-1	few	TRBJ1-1	TGCGCCAGCAGCTTAGAACAGGGGATGAACACTGAAGCTTTCTTT	CASSLEQGMNTEAFF
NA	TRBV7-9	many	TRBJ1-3	TGTGCCAGCAGCTTATACCCACGGGCCGGAAACACCATATATTTT	CASSLYPRAGNTIYF
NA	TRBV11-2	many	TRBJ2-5	TGTGCCAGCAGCTTAGTCGTTGGGACGAGGAGTGAGACCCAGTACTTC	CASSLVVGTRSETQYF
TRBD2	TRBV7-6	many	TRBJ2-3	TGTGCCAGCAGCTTGAACCCGGGGGGAAGCACAGATACGCAGTATTTT	CASSLNPGGSTDTQYF
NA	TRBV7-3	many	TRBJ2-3	TGTGCCAGCAGCCCGCTCGGAGGGTCCACAGATACGCAGTATTTT	CASSPLGGSTDTQYF
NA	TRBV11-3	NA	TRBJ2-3	TGTGCCAGCAGACGCGGGGAAGGCACAGATACGCAGTATTTT	CASRRGEGTDTQYF
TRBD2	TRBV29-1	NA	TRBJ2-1	TGCAGCGTTGAAGATGGAACTAGCGCGTACAATGAGCAGTTCTTC	CSVEDGTSAYNEQFF
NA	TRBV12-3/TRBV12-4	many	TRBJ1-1	TGTGCCAGCAGTGACGGGGGCAGTAACACTGAAGCTTTCTTT	CASSDGGSNTEAFF
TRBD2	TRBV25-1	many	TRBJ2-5	TGTGCCAGCAGTGATTTGTCTAGCGGGAGGGTCGGGGAGACCCAGTACTTC	CASSDLSSGRVGETQYF
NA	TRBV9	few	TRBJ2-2	TGTGCCAGCAGCGCTGCTCGGAGCACCGGGGAGCTGTTTTTT	CASSAARSTGELFF
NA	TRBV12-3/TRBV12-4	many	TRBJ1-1	TGTGCCAGCAGTTTAGCGCTAAAGGGCCTACTTATGAACACTGAAGCTTTCTTT	CASSLALKGLLMNTEAFF
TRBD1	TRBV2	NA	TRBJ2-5	TGTGCCAGCAGAACGAACATCGCGACAGGGGGCCTAGAGACCCAGTACTTC	CASRTNIATGGLETQYF
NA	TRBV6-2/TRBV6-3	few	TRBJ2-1	TGTGCCAGCAGTTACTCGTTTACAGGCTCCTACAATGAGCAGTTCTTC	CASSYSFTGSYNEQFF
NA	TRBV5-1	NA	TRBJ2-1	TGCGCCAGCAAGACGGACTACCTTAATGAGCAGTTCTTC	CASKTDYLNEQFF
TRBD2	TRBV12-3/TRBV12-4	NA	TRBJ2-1	TGTGCCAGCAGCCCGACGGGGGCGGGAGGGCGTTATGAGCAGTTCTTC	CASSPTGAGGRYEQFF
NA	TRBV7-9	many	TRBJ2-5	TGTGCCAGCATCATCCAGGGTTCGGAGACCCAGTACTTC	CASIIQGSETQYF
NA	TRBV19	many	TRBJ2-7	TGTGCCAGTAGTACGACCGCAGGGGTCCTTTACGAGCAGTACTTC	CASSTTAGVLYEQYF
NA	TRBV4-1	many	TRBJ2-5	TGCGCCAGCAGCCAGAACCCGGGAGAGACCCAGTACTTC	CASSQNPGETQYF
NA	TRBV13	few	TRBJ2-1	TGTGCCAGCAGTTCTACCGGGGAGCAGTTCTTC	CASSSTGEQFF